This TCR beta chain was sequenced for a study of glioma-infiltrating T cells after dendritic cell vaccination. Findings of the study overall: Complete blood and tumor specimen sets were limited to few patients. Survival was not directly related to TCR clonality in these patients.

V was clipped by 8 bases and J by 2 bases, with 16 bases between them. Germline CDR1 is LNHDA and CDR2 is SQIVND (reference sequence). CDR3 size: 15 residues. TCRB CDR3 was amplified from 2 ug genomic DNA or less. Primers: 60 V beta forward and 13 J beta reverse. Profiled with immunoSEQ multiplex PCR; TCRdb holds only in-frame clones, not every one. The profile shows tens of thousands of clones, 75% to 90% of them singletons. The time point denotes: after dendritic cell vaccination, including at tumor progression/relapse. Comments on this clone: Antigen specificity is unknown.

The V gene is TRBV19, the J gene TRBJ1-5; D might be TRBD1 (5 bases). The clonotype was recovered from a human donor with glioblastoma. The sequences come from blood, collected after dendritic cell vaccination. The CDR3 is CASGGRSEGNQPQHF. The CDR3 DNA reads TGTGCCAGTGGGGGGAGGTCGGAGGGCAATCAGCCCCAGCATTTT.